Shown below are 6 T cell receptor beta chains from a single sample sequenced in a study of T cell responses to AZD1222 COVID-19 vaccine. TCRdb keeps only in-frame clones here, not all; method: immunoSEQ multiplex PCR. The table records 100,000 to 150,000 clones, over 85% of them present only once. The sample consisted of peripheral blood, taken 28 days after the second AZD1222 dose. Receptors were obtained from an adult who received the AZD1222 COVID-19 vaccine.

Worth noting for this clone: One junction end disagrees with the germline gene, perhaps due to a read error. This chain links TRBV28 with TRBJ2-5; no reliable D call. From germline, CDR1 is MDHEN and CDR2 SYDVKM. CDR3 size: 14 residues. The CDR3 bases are TGTGCCAGCAGTTTAGGTTGGGTTTCGGAGACCCGGTACTTC. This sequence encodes CASSLGWVSETRYF.

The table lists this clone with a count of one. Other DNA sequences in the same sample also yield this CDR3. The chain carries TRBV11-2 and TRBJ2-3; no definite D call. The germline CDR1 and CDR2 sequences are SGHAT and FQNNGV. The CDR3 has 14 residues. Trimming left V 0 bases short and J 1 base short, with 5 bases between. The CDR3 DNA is TGTGCCAGCAGCTTAGATCGGGGCACAGATACGCAGTATTTT. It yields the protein CASSLDRGTDTQYF.

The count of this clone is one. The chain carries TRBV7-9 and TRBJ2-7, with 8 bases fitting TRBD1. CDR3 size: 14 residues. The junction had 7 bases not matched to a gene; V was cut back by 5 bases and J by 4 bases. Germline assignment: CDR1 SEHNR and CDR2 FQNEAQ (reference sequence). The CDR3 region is CASSREQGGYEQYF. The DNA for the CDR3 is TGTGCCAGCAGCCGTGAACAGGGGGGATACGAGCAGTACTTC. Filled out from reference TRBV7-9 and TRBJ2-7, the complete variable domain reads DTGVSQNPRHKITKRGQNVTFRCDPISEHNRLYWYRQTLGQGPEFLTYFQNEAQLEKSRLLSDRFSAERPKGSFSTLEIQRTEQGDSAMYLCASSREQGGYEQYFGPGTRLTVT.

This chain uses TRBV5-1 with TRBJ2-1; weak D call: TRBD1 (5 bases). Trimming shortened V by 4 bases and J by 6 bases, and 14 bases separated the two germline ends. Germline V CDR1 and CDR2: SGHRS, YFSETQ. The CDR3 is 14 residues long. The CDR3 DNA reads TGCGCCAGCAGCGGGGCTGATTGGGCCAATGAGCAGTTCTTC. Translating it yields CASSGADWANEQFF.

The DNA for the CDR3 is TGTGCCAGCAGTTACGGCCACGAGCAGTACTTC. Translating gives CASSYGHEQYF. The V call is TRBV6-5, the J call TRBJ2-7; D gene unclear. Germline V lookup: CDR1 MNHEY, CDR2 SVGAGI. V was pared by 2 bases and J by 5 bases, with 4 bases between. The CDR3 extends over 11 amino acids.

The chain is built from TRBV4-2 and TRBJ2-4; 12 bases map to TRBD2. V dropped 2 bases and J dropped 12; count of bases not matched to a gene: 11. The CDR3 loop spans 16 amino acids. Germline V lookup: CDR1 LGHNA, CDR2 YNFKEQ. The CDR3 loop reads CASSQQLAGGPGNQYF. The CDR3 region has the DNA TGTGCCAGCAGCCAACAACTAGCGGGGGGCCCAGGCAATCAGTACTTC.